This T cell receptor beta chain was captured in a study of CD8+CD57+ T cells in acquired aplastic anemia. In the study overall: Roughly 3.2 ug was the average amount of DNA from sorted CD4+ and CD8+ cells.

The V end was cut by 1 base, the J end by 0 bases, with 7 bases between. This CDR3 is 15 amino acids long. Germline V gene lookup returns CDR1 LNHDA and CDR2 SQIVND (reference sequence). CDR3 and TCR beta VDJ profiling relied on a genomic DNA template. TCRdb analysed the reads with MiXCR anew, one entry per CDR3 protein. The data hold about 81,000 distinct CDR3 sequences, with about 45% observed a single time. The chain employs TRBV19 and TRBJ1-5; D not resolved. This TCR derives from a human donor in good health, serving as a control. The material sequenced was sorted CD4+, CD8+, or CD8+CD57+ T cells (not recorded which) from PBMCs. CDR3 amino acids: CASSIGIHSNQPQHF. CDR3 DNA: TGTGCCAGTAGTATAGGGATACATAGCAATCAGCCCCAGCATTTT.